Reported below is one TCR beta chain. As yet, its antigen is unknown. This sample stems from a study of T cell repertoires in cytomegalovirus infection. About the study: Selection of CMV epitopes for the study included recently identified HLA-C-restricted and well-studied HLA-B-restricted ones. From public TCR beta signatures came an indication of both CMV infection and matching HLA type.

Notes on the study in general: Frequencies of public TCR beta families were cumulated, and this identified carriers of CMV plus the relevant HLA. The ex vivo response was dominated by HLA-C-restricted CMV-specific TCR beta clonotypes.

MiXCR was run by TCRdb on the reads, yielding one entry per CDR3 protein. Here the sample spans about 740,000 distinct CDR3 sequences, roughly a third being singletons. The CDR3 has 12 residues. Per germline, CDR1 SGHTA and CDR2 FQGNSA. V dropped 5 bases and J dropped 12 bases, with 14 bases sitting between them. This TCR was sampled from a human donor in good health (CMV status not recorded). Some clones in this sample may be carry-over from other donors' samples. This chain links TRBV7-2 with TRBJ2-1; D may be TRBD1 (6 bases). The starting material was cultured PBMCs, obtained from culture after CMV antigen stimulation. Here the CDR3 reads CASSGIQGTQFF. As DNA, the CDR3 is TGTGCCAGCAGCGGTATTCAGGGGACGCAGTTCTTC.